The next 13 T cell receptor beta chains were all read from a single sample in a study of spatial heterogeneity in lung cancer. Study-wide results and caveats: Intratumoral expanded alpha and beta TCR counts were found to track tumor mutation counts.

TCRdb used MiXCR to reprocess the 5' RACE reads, holding one entry per CDR3 protein. This table holds some 100,000 distinct CDR3 sequences, 3.5% to 5% found once. The antigens of these receptors remain unknown. Described time point: sample taken at primary tumor resection. Sample: lung tumor tissue, taken at surgery. All receptors derive from a male donor with early-stage non-small cell lung cancer.

The gene calls are TRBV10-3 and TRBJ1-4; D is unclear. The CDR3 has 13 residues. Germline lookup yields CDR1 ENHRY and CDR2 SYGVKD. Trimming left V 0 bases short and J 4 bases short, with 3 bases between. Written as DNA, the CDR3 is TGTGCCATCAGTGAGTCGGATAATGAAAAACTGTTTTTT. This codes for CAISESDNEKLFF.

The chain uses TRBV10-3 and TRBJ1-2; no firm D call. The CDR3 length is 12 residues. Germline assignment: CDR1 ENHRY and CDR2 SYGVKD. Trimming pared 5 bases from V and 3 bases from J, leaving 7 bases between. The CDR3 DNA reads TGTGCCATCAGTTTAGCGGACTATGGCTACACCTTC. It translates to CAISLADYGYTF.

This clonotype was seen repeatedly, ten times or more. The CDR3 sequence: CASSSPRDGYEQYF. The CDR3 bases are TGTGCCAGCAGTTCCCCCCGGGACGGCTACGAGCAGTACTTC. J is TRBJ2-7 and V is TRBV27; D possibly matches TRBD1 or TRBD2 (5 bases each). This CDR3 is built from 14 residues. Trimming pared 4 bases from V and 3 bases from J, leaving 13 bases between. Germline CDR1 reads MNHEY; CDR2 reads SMNVEV (reference sequence).

This clonotype was counted many times. The J gene is TRBJ1-2, the V gene TRBV6-1; D uncertain. The length of the CDR3 is 15 residues. The V end lost 1 base, the J end lost 3 bases, and 12 bases lay between the germline ends. Germline V gives CDR1 MNHNS, CDR2 SASEGT. The CDR3 spells CASSEGYTDHYGYTF. The CDR3, as DNA: TGTGCCAGCAGTGAAGGCTACACAGATCACTATGGCTACACCTTC.

This clonotype was observed many times. The chain links TRBV20-1 to TRBJ2-2; D tentatively fits TRBD1 or TRBD2 (6 bases each). Trimming shortened V by 3 bases and J by 1 base, and 15 bases separated the two germline ends. Germline lookup yields CDR1 DFQATT and CDR2 SNEGSKA (reference sequence). The CDR3 loop spans 16 amino acids. CDR3 protein: CSARVRGHLNTGELFF. Written as DNA, the CDR3 is TGCAGTGCTAGGGTGCGGGGACACTTGAACACCGGGGAGCTGTTTTTT.

There are many counts of this clonotype. The chain uses TRBV28 and TRBJ1-5; D gene ambiguous. V dropped 1 base and J dropped 6 bases, with 13 bases sitting between them. CDR1 is MDHEN and CDR2 is SYDVKM in the germline V gene. The CDR3 extends over 15 amino acids. CDR3 coding DNA: TGTGCCAGCAGTTTATCTGTAGGGCTAGGTCAGCCCCAGCATTTT. Protein: CASSLSVGLGQPQHF.

J is TRBJ1-6 and V is TRBV27; 8 bases fit TRBD1. Germline V gene sequence: CDR1 MNHEY, CDR2 SMNVEV (reference sequence). The CDR3 runs to 17 residues. The ends lost 8 bases at V and 4 bases at J; junction bases unmatched: 13. CDR3 nucleotide sequence: TGTGCCAGCGCCTCCGGGACAGGCGCAGATTATAATTCACCCCTCCACTTT. The encoded protein is CASASGTGADYNSPLHF.

This clonotype was recorded a few times. The CDR3 bases are TGCAGTGCTACCAAACTGGGGGAAACCTACGAGCAGTACTTC. Encoded protein: CSATKLGETYEQYF. The gene calls are TRBV20-1 and TRBJ2-7; the D gene could be TRBD1 or TRBD2 (5 bases each). The germline V gene encodes CDR1 DFQATT and CDR2 SNEGSKA (reference sequence). Trimming pared 4 bases from V and 2 bases from J, leaving 15 bases between. The CDR3 spans 14 residues.

This clonotype showed up many times. The V call is TRBV28, the J call TRBJ2-3, with D unclear. V was cut by 6 bases and J by 5 bases, with 18 bases left in between. CDR1 MDHEN and CDR2 SYDVKM come from the germline V gene. The CDR3 is 15 residues long. In DNA, the CDR3 is TGTGCCAGCAGCCATTTTGCTGACCATGGAGATACGCAGTATTTT. Its protein is CASSHFADHGDTQYF.

The table lists this clonotype with many counts. The chain recombines TRBV9 with TRBJ2-7; 8 positions match TRBD1. Germline CDR1 reads SGDLS; CDR2 reads YYNGEE. CDR3 size: 15 residues. The J segment lost 4 bases and the V segment lost 3 bases, leaving 9 bases of the junction unmatched. This chain's CDR3 is CASSASPDRVYEQYF. CDR3 DNA sequence: TGTGCCAGCAGCGCAAGTCCGGACAGGGTATACGAGCAGTACTTC. Full variable domain (remainder filled in from reference TRBV9 and TRBJ2-7): DSGVTQTPKHLITATGQRVTLRCSPRSGDLSVYWYQQSLDQGLQFLIQYYNGEERAKGNILERFSAQQFPDLHSELNLSSLELGDSALYFCASSASPDRVYEQYFGPGTRLTVT.

This clonotype was seen ten or more times. The rearrangement uses TRBV28 and TRBJ2-3; D might be TRBD2 (6 bases). This CDR3 has 13 residues. Germline lookup yields CDR1 MDHEN and CDR2 SYDVKM. Trimming stripped 8 bases from V and 2 bases from J, with 11 bases between. The CDR3 sequence is CASGRWDTDTQYF. The DNA of the CDR3 is TGTGCCAGCGGGAGGTGGGACACAGATACGCAGTATTTT.

This clonotype was counted many times. This chain joins TRBV28 and TRBJ2-6; 7 bases line up with TRBD1. The length of the CDR3 is 17 residues. J gave up 2 bases and V 1 base, and 5 bases lay outside the gene matches. The V gene's germline CDR1 is MDHEN and CDR2 SYDVKM. As DNA, the CDR3 is TGTGCCAGCAGTTTATCCGCAGACAGGGCTGGGGCCAACGTCCTGACTTTC. Its translation is CASSLSADRAGANVLTF.

This clonotype has a count of ten or more. This chain links TRBV20-1 with TRBJ2-1; TRBD2 is a possible D gene (6 bases). The V gene lost 0 bases and the J gene lost 2 bases, with 11 bases spanning the gap. The CDR3 is made up of 15 amino acids. Germline V gene lookup returns CDR1 DFQATT and CDR2 SNEGSKA (reference sequence). The CDR3 coding sequence is TGCAGTGCTAGAGACGGGGACTCTACCTACAATGAGCAGTTCTTC. It specifies CSARDGDSTYNEQFF.